This is a list of T cell receptor beta chains from one sample in a study of identical twins. TCRdb ran MiXCR on the 5' RACE reads and lists one entry per CDR3 protein. The sample records about 200,000 distinct CDR3 sequences, roughly a tenth being singletons. Sequencing was performed on memory (CD45RO+) T cells sorted from blood. These receptors originate from a woman aged 18-30 years in good health. Each CDR3 is given with its conserved first and last residue. The D gene is left open where the match is weak. Where a row states a size, it is once, few, many or the class of an expanded clone; other rows omit it.

abundance: NA
d_gene: NA
v_gene: TRBV5-1
len: 16
j_gene: TRBJ2-2
CDR3aa: CASSLAGEISTGELFF
CDR3nt: TGCGCCAGCAGCTTGGCAGGGGAGATTTCTACCGGGGAGCTGTTTTTT

abundance: few
d_gene: TRBD2
v_gene: TRBV10-2
len: 14
j_gene: TRBJ2-5
CDR3aa: CASRGLAGEETQYF
CDR3nt: TGCGCCAGCAGGGGACTAGCGGGAGAAGAGACCCAGTACTTC

abundance: few
d_gene: TRBD2
v_gene: TRBV20-1
len: 17
j_gene: TRBJ2-2
CDR3aa: CSARALAGGRSTGELFF
CDR3nt: TGCAGTGCTAGAGCACTAGCGGGGGGGAGAAGTACCGGGGAGCTGTTTTTT

abundance: few
d_gene: NA
v_gene: TRBV7-9
len: 14
j_gene: TRBJ1-2
CDR3aa: CASSLLSVSGGYTF
CDR3nt: TGTGCCAGCAGCTTATTGTCAGTATCCGGCGGCTACACCTTC

abundance: NA
d_gene: TRBD2
v_gene: TRBV5-4
len: 16
j_gene: TRBJ2-7
CDR3aa: CARSPRTSGNFYEQYF
CDR3nt: TGTGCCAGGAGCCCTAGGACTAGCGGAAACTTCTACGAGCAGTACTTC

abundance: NA
d_gene: TRBD2
v_gene: TRBV20-1
len: 16
j_gene: TRBJ2-3
CDR3aa: CSARDRPAGATDTQYF
CDR3nt: TGCAGTGCTAGAGATCGCCCAGCGGGAGCAACAGATACGCAGTATTTT

abundance: many
d_gene: TRBD1
v_gene: TRBV28
len: 14
j_gene: TRBJ1-2
CDR3aa: CASSFPGQGAIYTF
CDR3nt: TGTGCCAGCAGTTTCCCGGGACAGGGTGCTATCTACACCTTC

abundance: many
d_gene: NA
v_gene: TRBV6-2/TRBV6-3
len: 14
j_gene: TRBJ2-2
CDR3aa: CASRAGTRAGELFF
CDR3nt: TGTGCCAGCAGAGCCGGGACGAGGGCCGGGGAGCTGTTTTTT

abundance: NA
d_gene: TRBD1
v_gene: TRBV12-5
len: 14
j_gene: TRBJ2-2
CDR3aa: CASGLGQDTGELFF
CDR3nt: TGTGCTAGTGGTTTAGGACAGGACACCGGGGAGCTGTTTTTT

abundance: NA
d_gene: NA
v_gene: TRBV7-9
len: 15
j_gene: TRBJ2-6
CDR3aa: CASSLRTLGANVLTF
CDR3nt: TGTGCCAGCAGCTTGCGGACCCTTGGGGCCAACGTCCTGACTTTC

abundance: few
d_gene: NA
v_gene: TRBV9
len: 14
j_gene: TRBJ2-3
CDR3aa: CASSVEYSTDTQYF
CDR3nt: TGTGCCAGCAGCGTAGAGTACTCCACAGATACGCAGTATTTT

abundance: few
d_gene: NA
v_gene: TRBV30
len: 16
j_gene: TRBJ1-5
CDR3aa: CAWSVLSRGSNQPQHF
CDR3nt: TGTGCCTGGAGTGTACTCTCCAGGGGAAGCAATCAGCCCCAGCATTTT

abundance: few
d_gene: NA
v_gene: TRBV20-1
len: 11
j_gene: TRBJ1-1
CDR3aa: CSAGKVAEAFF
CDR3nt: TGCAGTGCTGGGAAGGTTGCTGAAGCTTTCTTT

abundance: once
d_gene: TRBD1
v_gene: TRBV20-1
len: 12
j_gene: TRBJ2-5
CDR3aa: CSARDRIGAQYF
CDR3nt: TGCAGTGCTAGGGACAGGATTGGGGCCCAGTACTTC